Listed below are T cell receptor beta chains from one sample, sequenced in a study of T cells in Graves' hyperthyroidism and ophthalmopathy. One entry per CDR3 protein, called by TCRdb with MiXCR from the multiplex PCR reads. The data hold over 700,000 distinct CDR3 sequences, with roughly 37% observed a single time. Sequencing was done on a sample of blood. The receptor source for this set is a young man with Graves' hyperthyroidism. Each CDR3 is given with its conserved first and last residue. The order of the fields is D gene, V gene, J gene, CDR3 protein. A D gene is named only where the DNA matches it firmly.

NA	TRBV12-3/TRBV12-4	TRBJ2-2	CAWTNTGELFF
NA	TRBV12-3/TRBV12-4	TRBJ1-1	CASSWGSGVTEAFF
NA	TRBV20-1	TRBJ1-2	CSAPRAYGYTF
NA	TRBV10-3	TRBJ2-7	CASSAGTLKFEQYF
NA	TRBV15	TRBJ2-3	CATSRDGDTQYF
NA	TRBV7-2	TRBJ2-5	CASSHPLETQYF
TRBD1	TRBV7-2	TRBJ1-4	CASSSSTGTVEKLFF
NA	TRBV20-1	TRBJ2-2	CSARPGAVPNTGELFF
TRBD1	TRBV27	TRBJ1-4	CASRPGQQNEKLFF
TRBD1	TRBV7-8	TRBJ2-5	CASSPTGVTETQYF
TRBD1	TRBV7-8	TRBJ2-5	CASSLRDRWKETQYF
NA	TRBV7-3	TRBJ2-3	CASSPSRDTDTQYF
NA	TRBV12-3/TRBV12-4	TRBJ1-2	CASRPSLQGRKGYTF
TRBD1	TRBV10-2	TRBJ1-5	CATRDSSYRNQPQHF
TRBD1	TRBV4-1	TRBJ1-1	CASSQGGNTEAFF
NA	TRBV15	TRBJ1-6	CASSEDRSKSFNSPLHF
TRBD2	TRBV10-3	TRBJ2-3	CAISEGLAGDGDTQYF